This is a list of T cell receptor beta chains from one sample in a study of T cell changes during pregnancy in multiple sclerosis. Generated by immunoSEQ multiplex PCR, the TCRdb table keeps only in-frame clones and is missing some. The sample holds almost 35,000 clones, approximately 91% seen once. Sequencing was performed on peripheral blood, taken in the second trimester of pregnancy. The origin of the receptors is a female donor in good health, enrolled as a control in a pregnancy study. Both conserved end residues are part of each CDR3.

TRBJ2-2 | TRBV7-9 | CASSRGSTGELFF
TRBJ1-1 | TRBV18 | CASSSEGAGFTEAFF
TRBJ1-3 | TRBV6-1 | CASSEAGGETIYF
TRBJ2-1 | TRBV9 | CASSAGGGAEGEQFF
TRBJ1-3 | TRBV21-1 | CASPRQGVAGNTIYF
TRBJ2-7 | TRBV7-6 | CASSPKGLAGGRRDEQYF
TRBJ1-1 | TRBV6-1 | CATTGYWNTEAFF
TRBJ1-1 | TRBV25-1 | CASNPTGAFEAFF
TRBJ1-1 | TRBV6-4 | CASSDGAGGSTEAFF
TRBJ2-1 | TRBV14 | CASSPGDESSYNEQFF
TRBJ2-1 | TRBV6-4 | CASSRGTANEQFF
TRBJ2-7 | TRBV14 | CASSLWDGTYEQYF
TRBJ1-6 | TRBV5-1 | CASSLDRFNNSPLHF
TRBJ1-2 | TRBV13 | CASSRRTGDYGYTF
TRBJ2-7 | TRBV5-4 | CASSVTSGSYEQYF
TRBJ2-5 | TRBV4-1 | CASSQAPAGGPTQYF
TRBJ2-7 | TRBV19 | CASSGGAYEQYF
TRBJ2-7 | TRBV28 | CASSLYYRAGSEQYF
TRBJ1-3 | TRBV7-2 | CASSTRTVTRAIYF
TRBJ2-3 | TRBV18 | CASSLVGTSGGATDTQYF
TRBJ2-2 | TRBV30 | CASLWGEGNTGELFF
TRBJ2-3 | TRBV5-1 | CASSPDRGGTDTQYF
TRBJ1-2 | TRBV10-3 | CAIRSSTQGADGYTF
TRBJ1-2 | TRBV2 | CASSETGTGRDGYTF
TRBJ2-3 | TRBV4-2 | CASSPKRGGDTDTQYF
TRBJ2-5 | TRBV18 | CASSSTGQAQETQYF
TRBJ2-1 | TRBV7-3 | CASGDTARAKQFF
TRBJ1-2 | TRBV19 | CASSPGTGWTNYGYTF
- | TRBV2 | CASSDDRQKREQYF
TRBJ2-7 | TRBV7-3 | CASSLQEGQTYEQYF
TRBJ1-2 | TRBV28 | CASRQDKGGEWNYGYTF
TRBJ1-2 | TRBV27 | CASRVYGGSGGYTF